Shown below are 18 T cell receptor beta chains from a single sample sequenced in a study of blood T cells in healthy people across ages. Combining a sample-barcoded 5' primer with a J-beta primer mix, a second PCR ran for 7 to 11 cycles. TCRdb re-analysed the 5' RACE reads in MiXCR, keeping a single row per CDR3 protein. The sample has 1.8 million or so distinct CDR3 sequences; 39% are singletons. The sequenced sample consisted of blood. Receptor source: a human donor in good health.

For the CDR3, the DNA is TGTGCCAGCAGTTCCCAACAGGGCCCCTCACCCCTCCACTTT. It specifies CASSSQQGPSPLHF. The chain is built from TRBV27 and TRBJ1-6; maybe TRBD1 (6 bases). Germline CDR1 and CDR2: MNHEY and SMNVEV (reference sequence). Trimming left V 4 bases short and J 10 bases short, with 14 bases between. The CDR3 is 14 residues long.

This clonotype was observed at least ten times. The chain employs TRBV29-1 and TRBJ2-4; the D is unclear. There are 17 residues in the CDR3. V lost 4 bases to trimming and J lost 0 bases, with 19 bases between them. Per germline, CDR1 SQVTM and CDR2 ANQGSEA. CDR3 protein: CSVGVSARSLAKNIQYF. The CDR3 DNA sequence: TGCAGCGTTGGAGTATCGGCCAGAAGTCTAGCCAAAAACATTCAGTACTTC.

V gene TRBV12-3 or TRBV12-4 combines with J gene TRBJ1-2; 7 positions agree with TRBD1. Trimming removed 3 bases from V and 6 bases from J; junction bases left unmatched: 13. The CDR3 extends over 16 amino acids. CDR3 residues: CASSFVIPEQGNGYTF. Here the CDR3 DNA reads TGTGCCAGCAGTTTTGTTATTCCCGAACAGGGGAATGGCTACACCTTC.

This sequence joins TRBV11-2 and TRBJ1-3, with a weak D call TRBD1 (5 bases). The germline CDR1 and CDR2 sequences are SGHAT and FQNNGV. Trimming shortened V by 5 bases and J by 3 bases, and 11 bases separated the two germline ends. This CDR3 has 14 amino acids. This CDR3 reads CASSADRGGNTIYF. The CDR3 coding sequence is TGTGCCAGCAGCGCCGATAGGGGTGGAAACACCATATATTTT.

This clonotype was detected a few times. The J gene is TRBJ2-1, the V gene TRBV5-1; TRBD1 aligns across 7 bases. V dropped 3 bases and J dropped 2; count of bases not matched to a gene: 5. This CDR3 is 15 amino acids long. Germline V gives CDR1 SGHRS, CDR2 YFSETQ. The CDR3 sequence: CASSSTGAPYNEQFF. The CDR3 nucleotides are TGCGCCAGCAGCTCCACAGGGGCGCCCTACAATGAGCAGTTCTTC.

The chain employs TRBV12-3 or TRBV12-4 and TRBJ1-1; no clear D. Trimming pared 6 bases from V and 0 bases from J, leaving 11 bases between. The length of the CDR3 is 14 residues. In nucleotides, the CDR3 is TGTGCCAGCAGCCCCCTACAGCTGAACACTGAAGCTTTCTTT. Translation gives CASSPLQLNTEAFF.

This clonotype was detected a few times. This chain joins TRBV5-5 and TRBJ1-1, with unresolved D. Germline assignment: CDR1 SGHKS and CDR2 YYEKEE (reference sequence). Between the trimmed V and J ends, which lost 4 bases and 6 bases, there was a span of 16 bases. This CDR3 region has 14 residues. CDR3 coding DNA: TGTGCCAGCAGCGGAGTTTGGGCTCGTTCTGAAGCTTTCTTT. Translation: CASSGVWARSEAFF.

For the CDR3, the DNA is TGTGCCAGCAGTTCCCTCGGACTAGCGGGCACAGATACGCAGTATTTT. Protein sequence: CASSSLGLAGTDTQYF. The chain links TRBV6-5 to TRBJ2-3, with 10 bases matching TRBD2. The CDR3 runs 16 residues. Germline V gives CDR1 MNHEY, CDR2 SVGAGI. After removal of 4 bases from V and 1 base from J, the junction contained 5 bases not matched to a gene.

This chain connects TRBV7-3 to TRBJ1-5; D unresolved. Germline assignment: CDR1 SGHTA and CDR2 FQGTGA. V was clipped by 0 bases and J by 0 bases, with 9 bases between them. CDR3 length: 16 amino acids. The CDR3 nucleotides read TGTGCCAGCAGCTTAACGGGCAGCCCTAGCAATCAGCCCCAGCATTTT. Translated, it gives CASSLTGSPSNQPQHF.

The table lists this clonotype with a few counts. The chain recombines TRBV27 with TRBJ1-4, with 9 bases that match TRBD1. This CDR3 is 14 amino acids long. V lost 5 bases to trimming and J lost 6 bases; unmatched junction nucleotides: 4. Germline V gene sequence: CDR1 MNHEY, CDR2 SMNVEV (reference sequence). This chain's CDR3 is CASSRTGADEKLFF. DNA for the CDR3: TGTGCCAGCAGTCGGACAGGGGCCGATGAAAAACTGTTTTTT.

The rearrangement links TRBV9 to TRBJ2-3, with 8 bases identical to TRBD1. Germline CDR1 is SGDLS and CDR2 is YYNGEE. The trim removed 4 bases at V and 4 bases at J, leaving 8 bases unmatched. The CDR3 is 15 residues long. The CDR3 is CASSPRAGGADTQYF. In nucleotides, the CDR3 is TGTGCCAGCAGCCCTCGGGCAGGGGGCGCAGATACGCAGTATTTT.

V is TRBV6-2 or TRBV6-3 and J is TRBJ1-5; no clear D. V lost 0 bases to trimming and J lost 9 bases, with 12 bases between them. The CDR3 consists of 14 residues. Germline V gene data show CDR1 as MNHEY and CDR2 as SVGEGT. The CDR3 bases are TGTGCCAGCAGTTACTCGGCAGCCCCAGGGCCCCAGCATTTT. It specifies CASSYSAAPGPQHF.

V and J are TRBV6-1 and TRBJ1-2; D not resolved. The CDR3 totals 14 residues. V lost 7 bases and J lost 4, with 16 bases in between. The V gene's germline CDR1 is MNHNS and CDR2 SASEGT. The CDR3 DNA follows: TGTGCCAGCAATTTATTACGTGATGCCTATGGCTACACCTTC. Translation: CASNLLRDAYGYTF.

This clonotype was seen a handful of times. The chain has TRBV10-3 and TRBJ2-1; TRBD2 agrees at 11 bases. V gave up 3 bases and J gave up 6 bases; unmatched junction bases: 4. Germline V lookup: CDR1 ENHRY, CDR2 SYGVKD. The CDR3 totals 15 residues. The CDR3 loop reads CAISEGLAGGNEQFF. CDR3 bases: TGTGCCATCAGTGAAGGCCTAGCGGGGGGCAATGAGCAGTTCTTC.

The CDR3 sequence is CASSLGTAYMNTEAFF. In DNA, the CDR3 is TGCGCCAGCAGCCTCGGGACGGCTTACATGAACACTGAAGCTTTCTTT. The chain combines TRBV5-1 with TRBJ1-1, with a weak D call TRBD1 (5 bases). The CDR3 runs to 16 residues. Germline V CDR1 and CDR2: SGHRS, YFSETQ. V was shortened by 4 bases and J by 0 bases, with 16 bases between the two germline ends. The variable domain in full, completed from reference TRBV5-1 and TRBJ1-1, reads KAGVTQTPRYLIKTRGQQVTLSCSPISGHRSVSWYQQTPGQGLQFLFEYFSETQRNKGNFPGRFSGRQFSNSRSEMNVSTLELGDSALYLCASSLGTAYMNTEAFFGQGTRLTVV.

The V and J genes are TRBV5-1 and TRBJ2-7; maybe TRBD1 (5 bases). Trimming took 2 bases from V and 2 from J, leaving 11 bases between them. This CDR3 comprises 14 residues. Germline values: CDR1 SGHRS, CDR2 YFSETQ. The CDR3 nucleotides read TGCGCCAGCAGCTTAGGGGTAGCAACCTACGAGCAGTACTTC. As protein: CASSLGVATYEQYF. The full variable domain, in which reference TRBV5-1 and TRBJ2-7 provide the parts outside the CDR3, is KAGVTQTPRYLIKTRGQQVTLSCSPISGHRSVSWYQQTPGQGLQFLFEYFSETQRNKGNFPGRFSGRQFSNSRSEMNVSTLELGDSALYLCASSLGVATYEQYFGPGTRLTVT.

J is TRBJ2-6 and V is TRBV2; 8 positions match TRBD1. V was clipped by 3 bases and J by 3 bases; unmatched bases: 7. The CDR3 runs 17 residues. Germline lookup yields CDR1 SNHLY and CDR2 FYNNEI. The CDR3 region is CASSDTTGVLGANVLTF. CDR3 DNA: TGTGCCAGCAGTGATACGACAGGGGTCCTTGGGGCCAACGTCCTGACTTTC.

The V gene is TRBV18, the J gene TRBJ2-4, with TRBD1 matching 7 bases. This CDR3 has 14 amino acids. Trimming took 3 bases from V and 4 from J; bases not matched to a gene: 3. The V gene's germline CDR1 is KGHSH and CDR2 LQKENI. CDR3 region: CASSPGQTKNIQYF. In DNA, the CDR3 is TGTGCCAGCTCACCGGGACAGACAAAAAACATTCAGTACTTC.